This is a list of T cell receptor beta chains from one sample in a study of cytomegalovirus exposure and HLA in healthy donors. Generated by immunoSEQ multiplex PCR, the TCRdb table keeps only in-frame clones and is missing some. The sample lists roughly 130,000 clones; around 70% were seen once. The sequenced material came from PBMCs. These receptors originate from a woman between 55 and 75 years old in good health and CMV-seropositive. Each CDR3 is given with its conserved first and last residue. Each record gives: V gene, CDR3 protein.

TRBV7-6	CASSLARQSSTDTQYF
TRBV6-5	CASSYSGRRNTEAFF
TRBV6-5	CASRGLAGGVREQFF
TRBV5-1	CASSLGTSGTDTQYF
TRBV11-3	CASSLERGTEAFF
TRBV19	CASSPQGTEAFF
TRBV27	CASSPFTGGNTEAFF
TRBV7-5	CARSSFRDNEQFF
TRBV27	CASSLLGDQPQHF
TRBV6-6	CASSPGRGAFF
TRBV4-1	CASDGGENTEAFF
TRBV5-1	CASSLKISGGEVYEQYF
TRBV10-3	CAISEDNSYNSPLHF
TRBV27	CASRKYVTAFYEQYF
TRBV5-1	CASRSGVDTQYF
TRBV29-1	CSVEVTENQPQHF
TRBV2	CASKGRGGMNTEAFF